This T cell receptor beta chain came from a study of CD8+CD57+ T cells in acquired aplastic anemia listed by TCRdb under 2018. Background on the whole study: DNA extracted from sorted CD4+ and CD8+ cells had a mean of approximately 3.3 ug, with a range of 0.2 to 27.4 ug. A CD8+CD57+ expansion meant a frequency higher than the mean frequency seen in healthy subjects.

This clonotype showed up many times. Its specific antigen is unknown. There are no base qualities to consult, and no much larger clone falls within one base. Broader findings and caveats from the paper: No significant difference in CD8+ Simpson's diversity was found between patients and healthy controls (P=0.060). Fewer than 30 CD8+ CDR3 sequences were found in both patients and controls but appeared to be highly expressed in patients and within the immunodominant clones of the patients.

Patients chosen for sequencing had shown expansion of CD8+CD57+ cells by flow cytometry. Every patient had a diagnosis of severe acquired aplastic anemia based on International Study of Aplastic Anemia and Agranulocytosis and Camitta criteria. No patient had received any therapy when blood was sampled. TCR repertoires of sorted CD4+ and CD8+ blood T cells from severe aplastic anemia patients and healthy subjects were deep-sequenced in the study. Patients were enrolled under clinicaltrials.gov protocols 00001620, 01623167, 00001397, 00071045, 00081523 and 00961064 in the USA. Ficoll-Paque density gradient centrifugation was used to isolate peripheral blood mononuclear cells. Before DNA was extracted, CD4+ and CD8+ T cells were sorted using either FACS or magnetic beads. From the cysteine through the phenylalanine, the CDR3 covers 15 amino acids. The sequence is cut down to CDR3 DNA, 45 bases in frame from base 1. CDR1 and CDR2 (SGDLS, YYNGEE) derive from the germline V gene. The V end loses 0 bases and the J end loses 3 bases, and a stretch of 12 bases separates them.

Genomic DNA was used as template for profiling of TCR beta VDJ combinations and CDR3 sequences. An Illumina HiSeq 2000 was used for TCR repertoire sequencing. On the study's bioinformatics: Repertoires were assessed using TRBV/TRBJ rearrangement plots, CDR3 size and DJ length profiles, and Simpson's diversity index. The most abundant DNA sequence in the deep sequencing data was defined as the immunodominant clone. CDR3 amino acid sequences were screened for sharing across subjects and compared with published repertoires and the VDJdb database. The public reads were reprocessed in TCRdb via fastp at Q25 and MiXCR, keeping in-frame beta chains. Identical CDR3 proteins give one entry, which carries the most common genes and DNA. These V and J calls derive from TCRdb rather than the authors' analysis. Here the sample has 150,000 to 200,000 distinct CDR3 sequences; more than 45% occur a single time. The top ten clones comprise 0.85% to 1.2% of the sample.

Recombination connected TRBV9 to TRBJ2-5; the D call is tentative, TRBD1 or TRBD2, as each matches 5 bases. Material for sequencing was sorted CD4+, CD8+, or CD8+CD57+ T cells (not recorded which) from PBMCs. The receptor was derived from a human donor with aplastic anemia. CDR3 loop: CASSVASGRKETQYF. The DNA reads TGTGCCAGCAGCGTAGCTTCGGGACGGAAAGAGACCCAGTACTTC.